What follows are 2 T cell receptor beta chains derived from one specimen sequenced in a study of response to subunit inactivated influenza vaccine. MiXCR was run by TCRdb on the RT-PCR reads, yielding one entry per CDR3 protein. The repertoire holds a few hundred thousand distinct CDR3 sequences, with about 20% as singletons. This specimen consisted of PBMCs from blood, obtained approximately 20 months after vaccination. The origin of the receptors is a man aged 50 to 69 who received an inactivated influenza vaccine.

The J gene is TRBJ2-3, the V gene TRBV6-5; 12 bases align to TRBD2. With V trimmed by 5 bases and J by 0 bases, 3 bases remained unmatched. The CDR3 totals 16 residues. Germline CDR1 is MNHEY and CDR2 is SVGAGI. CDR3 amino acids: CASSTGTSGSTDTQYF. In DNA, the CDR3 is TGTGCCAGCAGTACTGGGACTAGCGGGAGCACAGATACGCAGTATTTT.

The rearrangement joins TRBV15 to TRBJ1-1; D is undetermined. The V end was cut by 5 bases, the J end by 4 bases, with 17 bases between. The CDR3 has 15 amino acids. Germline CDR1 and CDR2: LNHNV and YYDKDF (reference sequence). The CDR3 sequence: CATSPGPVGFTEAFF. As DNA, the CDR3 is TGTGCCACCAGCCCAGGACCGGTAGGCTTCACTGAAGCTTTCTTT.